These 20 T cell receptor beta chains share one sample of origin, sequenced in a study of OX40 agonist ivuxolimab in advanced cancers. Profiled with immunoSEQ multiplex PCR; TCRdb holds only in-frame clones, not every one. The sample consists of about 100,000 clones, around 93% of them appearing once. This material consisted of CD4+ or CD8+ T cells sorted from blood, taken in a trial of the OX40 agonist ivuxolimab. These receptors all stem from an adult with an advanced solid tumor such as melanoma, head and neck, liver or kidney cancer.

The chain employs TRBV9 and TRBJ1-1; no firm D call. CDR1 is SGDLS, CDR2 YYNGEE, per germline. This CDR3 comprises 14 residues. Deletions cut 4 bases from V and 8 bases from J, with 18 bases between. The CDR3 DNA is TGTGCCAGCAGCCCGCGGACCGAAGTACGGGAAGCTTTCTTT. Protein: CASSPRTEVREAFF.

The chain carries TRBV9 and TRBJ2-5; 10 bases agree with TRBD1. Germline V gives CDR1 SGDLS, CDR2 YYNGEE. This CDR3 contains 15 residues. V was pared by 4 bases and J by 5 bases, with 8 bases of the junction left unmatched. The CDR3 sequence is CASSPRKDRGETQYF. In nucleotides, the CDR3 is TGTGCCAGCAGCCCCCGTAAGGACAGGGGGGAGACCCAGTACTTC.

The chain carries TRBV5-1 and TRBJ1-2; D not resolved. CDR1 is SGHRS, CDR2 YFSETQ, per germline. The CDR3 sequence is 15 residues long. V was cut by 0 bases and J by 4 bases, with 13 bases left in between. CDR3 coding DNA: TGCGCCAGCAGCTTGGGGCAGGACCCCGCCTATGGCTACACCTTC. It is translated as CASSLGQDPAYGYTF.

The chain combines TRBV7-3 with TRBJ2-7; tentatively, D is TRBD2 (6 bases). The germline CDR1 and CDR2 sequences are SGHTA and FQGTGA. This CDR3 has 13 amino acids. V was shortened by 5 bases and J by 6 bases, with 14 bases between the two germline ends. This chain's CDR3 is CASSTLEGGEQYF. CDR3 sequence (DNA): TGTGCCAGCAGCACCCTGGAGGGTGGCGAGCAGTACTTC.

The chain uses TRBV29-1 and TRBJ1-2; D is possibly TRBD1 (6 bases). This CDR3 spans 11 amino acids. V dropped 8 bases and J dropped 8 bases, with 15 bases sitting between them. Germline CDR1 is SQVTM and CDR2 is ANQGSEA. The CDR3 coding sequence is TGCAGCCCCCGGGGGGGCAAAGGCTACACCTTC. It specifies CSPRGGKGYTF. Full variable domain (remainder filled in from reference TRBV29-1 and TRBJ1-2): SAVISQKPSRDICQRGTSLTIQCQVDSQVTMMFWYRQQPGQSLTLIATANQGSEATYESGFVIDKFPISRPNLTFSTLTVSNMSPEDSSIYLCSPRGGKGYTFGSGTRLTVV.

This clone appeared a few times. This rearrangement joins TRBV15 to TRBJ2-3; TRBD1 aligns across 10 bases. This CDR3 region has 14 residues. Germline CDR1 and CDR2: LNHNV and YYDKDF (reference sequence). Losses at the gene ends were 5 bases for V and 7 bases for J; bases not matched to a gene: 6. The CDR3, as DNA: TGTGCCACCAGCCGGGACAGGGGTATACATACGCAGTATTTT. It codes for CATSRDRGIHTQYF.

This sequence joins TRBV10-1 and TRBJ1-1; no firm D call. Germline lookup yields CDR1 WNHNN and CDR2 SYGVQD (reference sequence). Trimming took off 0 bases at V and 1 base at J, with 3 bases between the two ends. The length of the CDR3 is 13 residues. The CDR3 here is CASSESQNTEAFF. For the CDR3, the DNA is TGCGCCAGCAGTGAGTCGCAGAACACTGAAGCTTTCTTT.

This chain links TRBV6-6 with TRBJ2-7; D unclear. The CDR3 contains 13 residues. Looked up from germline, CDR1 is MNHNY and CDR2 is SVGAGI (reference sequence). Trimming took 6 bases from V and 0 from J, leaving 9 bases between them. The CDR3 bases are TGTGCCAGCAGAGGACGCCCCTCCTACGAGCAGTACTTC. Amino acids: CASRGRPSYEQYF.

This chain uses TRBV7-8 with TRBJ2-5, with TRBD1 identical over 7 bases. Germline loops: CDR1 SGHVS, CDR2 FQNEAQ. Germline trimming cut 6 bases from V and 1 base from J; bases unmatched to any gene: 5. The CDR3 has 14 residues. For the CDR3, the DNA is TGTGCCAGCAGTCGAGACAGGGCCCAAGAGACCCAGTACTTC. Protein sequence: CASSRDRAQETQYF. Full variable domain (remainder filled in from reference TRBV7-8 and TRBJ2-5): GAGVSQSPRYKVAKRGQDVALRCDPISGHVSLFWYQQALGQGPEFLTYFQNEAQLDKSGLPSDRFFAERPEGSVSTLKIQRTQQEDSAVYLCASSRDRAQETQYFGPGTRLLVL.

V usage is TRBV28 and J usage is TRBJ2-7; TRBD1 agrees at 7 bases. The J segment lost 0 bases and the V segment lost 4 bases, leaving 6 bases of the junction unmatched. The CDR3 has 15 residues. Germline assignment: CDR1 MDHEN and CDR2 SYDVKM. CDR3 in amino acids: CASSWTGTSSYEQYF. Written as DNA, the CDR3 is TGTGCCAGCAGTTGGACAGGAACAAGCTCCTACGAGCAGTACTTC.

The rearrangement joins TRBV5-1 to TRBJ2-1, with 12 nucleotides matching TRBD2. Germline V gene lookup returns CDR1 SGHRS and CDR2 YFSETQ. CDR3 length: 16 residues. The V and J ends lost 5 bases and 2 bases, in that order; junction bases with no gene match: 5. CDR3 amino acids: CASRGTSGRTYNEQFF. CDR3 sequence (DNA): TGCGCCAGCAGGGGGACTAGCGGGCGTACCTACAATGAGCAGTTCTTC.

This chain joins TRBV2 and TRBJ2-5, with 7 bases matching TRBD1. CDR3 length: 13 amino acids. Germline values: CDR1 SNHLY, CDR2 FYNNEI. The V segment lost 6 bases and the J segment 2 bases; nucleotides outside the gene matches: 3. DNA of the CDR3: TGTGCCAGCAGACGGGACAGTCAAGAGACCCAGTACTTC. This gives the protein CASRRDSQETQYF.

This clone occurred once. J is TRBJ2-7 and V is TRBV10-3; 8 bases are a match to TRBD2. The germline gives CDR1 ENHRY, CDR2 SYGVKD. The V and J ends lost 3 bases and 3 bases, in that order; junction bases with no gene match: 19. This CDR3 comprises 19 residues. CDR3 region: CAISEPRPGLVRRGYEQYF. CDR3 bases: TGTGCCATCAGTGAACCGAGACCGGGACTAGTTAGAAGGGGCTACGAGCAGTACTTC.

The V call is TRBV6-5, the J call TRBJ1-2; a weak D match, TRBD1 (6 bases). Deletions cut 6 bases from V and 13 bases from J, with 18 bases between. The CDR3 loop spans 12 amino acids. Germline assignment: CDR1 MNHEY and CDR2 SVGAGI. In nucleotides, the CDR3 is TGTGCCAGCAGCCATGACAGGTCCCATCTCACCTTC. Amino acids: CASSHDRSHLTF.

This clone has only one observation. The chain joins TRBV5-8 to TRBJ2-4, with D possibly TRBD1 on 6 matching bases. V was clipped by 4 bases and J by 0 bases, with 17 bases between them. This CDR3 has 17 amino acids. The V gene's germline CDR1 is SGHTS and CDR2 YDEGEE. CDR3 in amino acids: CASSHKTGLLAKNIQYF. The CDR3 bases are TGTGCCAGCAGCCATAAGACAGGATTACTAGCCAAAAACATTCAGTACTTC. Variable domain in full (rest from reference TRBV5-8 and TRBJ2-4): EAGVTQSPTHLIKTRGQQATLRCSPISGHTSVYWYQQALGLGLQFLLWYDEGEERNRGNFPPRFSGRQFPNYSSELNVNALELEDSALYLCASSHKTGLLAKNIQYFGAGTRLSVL.

The V and J genes are TRBV6-1 and TRBJ1-2, with 11 bases that match TRBD1. Germline CDR1 MNHNS, CDR2 SASEGT. With V trimmed by 3 bases and J by 4 bases, 7 bases remained unmatched. The CDR3 extends over 16 amino acids. The CDR3 DNA follows: TGTGCCAGCAGTGATGTCCGGGACAGGGGGACCTATGGCTACACCTTC. It codes for CASSDVRDRGTYGYTF.

The genes are TRBV4-2 and TRBJ2-5, with unresolved D. V lost 0 bases to trimming and J lost 9 bases, with 14 bases between them. Germline V lookup: CDR1 LGHNA, CDR2 YNFKEQ. This CDR3 region has 14 residues. CDR3 nucleotide sequence: TGTGCCAGCAGCCAAGAAACTAAAGAGACGGCCCAGTACTTC. Its protein is CASSQETKETAQYF.

The chain uses TRBV6-1 and TRBJ1-2; tentatively, D is TRBD1 (5 bases). This CDR3 has 13 amino acids. Germline CDR1 MNHNS, CDR2 SASEGT. The V end was cut by 8 bases, the J end by 2 bases, with 12 bases between. CDR3 amino acids: CASSDGGNYGYTF. CDR3 nucleotide sequence: TGTGCCAGCTCGGACGGGGGGAACTATGGCTACACCTTC.

CDR3 nucleotide sequence: TGTGCCAGCAGCCCCCTTGGGGGGGGTGGCGAGCAGTACTTC. This encodes CASSPLGGGGEQYF. The rearrangement links TRBV11-2 to TRBJ2-7; 7 bases align to TRBD2. The junction had 10 bases not matched to a gene; V was cut back by 5 bases and J by 6 bases. Germline V gene data show CDR1 as SGHAT and CDR2 as FQNNGV. CDR3 size: 14 residues.

The chain couples TRBV6-5 to TRBJ2-3, with D tentatively TRBD1 (5 bases). V was clipped by 6 bases and J by 0 bases, with 10 bases between them. Per germline, CDR1 MNHEY and CDR2 SVGAGI. This CDR3 contains 14 residues. The CDR3 DNA reads TGTGCCAGCAGAAGGGGCCCGAGCACAGATACGCAGTATTTT. Translating it yields CASRRGPSTDTQYF.